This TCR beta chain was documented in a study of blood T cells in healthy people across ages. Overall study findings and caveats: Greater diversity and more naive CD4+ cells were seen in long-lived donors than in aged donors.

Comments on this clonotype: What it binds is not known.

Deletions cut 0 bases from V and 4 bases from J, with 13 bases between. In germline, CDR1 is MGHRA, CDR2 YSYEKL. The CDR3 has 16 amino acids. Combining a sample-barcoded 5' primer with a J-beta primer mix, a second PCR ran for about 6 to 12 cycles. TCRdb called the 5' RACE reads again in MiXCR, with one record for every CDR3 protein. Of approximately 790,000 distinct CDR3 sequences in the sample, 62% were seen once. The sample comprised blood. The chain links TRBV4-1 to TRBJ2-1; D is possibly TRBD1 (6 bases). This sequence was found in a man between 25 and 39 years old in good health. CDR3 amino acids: CASSQDVRQEYNEQFF. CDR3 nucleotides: TGCGCCAGCAGCCAAGATGTGAGACAGGAGTACAATGAGCAGTTCTTC.